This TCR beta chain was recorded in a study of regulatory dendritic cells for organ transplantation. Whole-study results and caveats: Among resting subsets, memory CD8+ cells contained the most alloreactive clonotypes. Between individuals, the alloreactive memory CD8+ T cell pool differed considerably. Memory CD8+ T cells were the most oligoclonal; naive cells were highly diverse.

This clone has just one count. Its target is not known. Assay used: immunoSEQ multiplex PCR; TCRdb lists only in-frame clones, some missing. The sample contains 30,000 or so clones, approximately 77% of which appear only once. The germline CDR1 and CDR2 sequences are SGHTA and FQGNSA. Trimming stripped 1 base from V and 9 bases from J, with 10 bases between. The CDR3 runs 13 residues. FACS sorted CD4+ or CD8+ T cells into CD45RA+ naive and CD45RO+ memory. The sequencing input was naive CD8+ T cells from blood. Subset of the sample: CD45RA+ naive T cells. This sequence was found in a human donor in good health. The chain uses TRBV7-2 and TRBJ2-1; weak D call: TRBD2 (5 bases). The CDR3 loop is CASSLGAEGEQFF. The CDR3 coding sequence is TGTGCCAGCAGCTTAGGAGCCGAGGGTGAGCAGTTCTTC.